The 6 T cell receptor beta chains presented below share a single source sample, sequenced in a study of metastatic and nonmetastatic thyroid tumors. Using MiXCR, TCRdb re-called clones from the PCR reads. The table lists about 45,000 clones, 3.5% to 5% of them singletons, with roughly a tenth in the top ten. No patient had received any treatment before thyroid surgery. Sample: blood. The source of these receptors is a female donor with papillary thyroid cancer or a benign thyroid nodule (not recorded which). Some clones in this sample may be carry-over from other donors' samples.

A few counts support this clone. The V call is TRBV19, the J call TRBJ1-5; D call uncertain. The germline CDR1 and CDR2 sequences are LNHDA and SQIVND (reference sequence). The germline V and J ends were trimmed by 0 bases and 10 bases, with 16 bases remaining between them. CDR3 length: 15 residues. The CDR3 DNA is TGTGCCAGTAGTATAGACGCCCTAGGTAGGGAACCCCAGCATTTT. This gives the protein CASSIDALGREPQHF.

This clone was found many times. The chain recombines TRBV7-3 with TRBJ2-7; maybe TRBD1 (5 bases). This CDR3 spans 11 amino acids. Deletions cut 5 bases from V and 3 bases from J, with 5 bases between. The germline V gene has CDR1 SGHTA and CDR2 FQGTGA. CDR3 DNA: TGTGCCAGCAGCACAGGCTACGAGCAGTACTTC. Protein product: CASSTGYEQYF.

This clone has ten or more counts. The chain carries TRBV11-3 and TRBJ2-1, with 7 bases fitting TRBD2. J gave up 7 bases and V 1 base, and 4 bases lay outside the gene matches. Looked up from germline, CDR1 is SGHNT and CDR2 is YENEEA. The CDR3 runs 14 residues. The chain's CDR3 is CASSLGRGSNEQFF. The CDR3 nucleotides read TGTGCCAGCAGCTTAGGACGCGGGAGTAATGAGCAGTTCTTC.

This clone was recorded at least ten times. The gene calls are TRBV27 and TRBJ1-1; D is uncertain. Germline V lookup: CDR1 MNHEY, CDR2 SMNVEV (reference sequence). The CDR3 consists of 13 residues. With 3 bases removed from V and 1 base from J, the gap between germline ends came to 6 bases. The CDR3 DNA follows: TGTGCCAGCAGTTTCCGCACGAACACTGAAGCTTTCTTT. Protein product: CASSFRTNTEAFF.

This clone was found a few times. J is TRBJ2-1 and V is TRBV6-5; 12 bases match TRBD2. V dropped 4 bases and J dropped 8; count of bases not matched to a gene: 21. Germline assignment: CDR1 MNHEY and CDR2 SVGAGI. This CDR3 is 20 amino acids long. This chain's CDR3 is CASSFVSWTSGTGSHDEQFF. As DNA, the CDR3 is TGTGCCAGCAGTTTCGTTTCCTGGACTAGCGGGACGGGATCACACGATGAGCAGTTCTTC.

In its sample, this clone was seen many times. This chain joins TRBV27 and TRBJ2-1; D remains unclear. V was clipped by 8 bases and J by 0 bases, with 8 bases between them. The CDR3 sequence is 13 residues long. The germline gives CDR1 MNHEY, CDR2 SMNVEV (reference sequence). CDR3 DNA: TGTGCCAGCGGCCTCAGCTCCTACAATGAGCAGTTCTTC. Its protein product is CASGLSSYNEQFF.